A single sample gave rise to the 8 T cell receptor beta chains below, sequenced in a study of identical twins. TCRdb passed the 5' RACE reads through MiXCR, listing each CDR3 protein once. This sample has fewer than 500,000 distinct CDR3 sequences, with approximately 14% found just once. These data also formed part of another study, on yellow fever vaccine responses in identical twins.

Input material: CD4+ T cells sorted from blood. These TCRs come from a young woman in good health.

Only a few counts were recorded for this clonotype. The chain carries TRBV5-1 and TRBJ2-2; the D is unclear. The V end was cut by 2 bases, the J end by 3 bases, with 11 bases between. The germline V gene has CDR1 SGHRS and CDR2 YFSETQ. The CDR3 spans 15 residues. CDR3: CASSFRPEYTGELFF. The CDR3 DNA is TGCGCCAGCAGCTTTCGGCCCGAGTACACCGGGGAGCTGTTTTTT.

The chain couples TRBV7-2 to TRBJ2-2; D gene uncertain. Between the trimmed V and J ends, which lost 6 bases and 0 bases, there was a span of 17 bases. The CDR3 has 17 residues. CDR1 SGHTA and CDR2 FQGNSA come from the germline V gene. CDR3 coding DNA: TGTGCCAGCAGGGGTCTTGGCCTGCCGTCGAACACCGGGGAGCTGTTTTTT. The encoded protein is CASRGLGLPSNTGELFF.

This clonotype was seen a few times. V is TRBV9 and J is TRBJ2-2; 9 bases align to TRBD1. The CDR3 is 18 residues long. The germline CDR1 and CDR2 sequences are SGDLS and YYNGEE. The V segment lost 1 base and the J segment 3 bases; nucleotides outside the gene matches: 10. CDR3 amino acids: CASSVLDPGQGYTGELFF. CDR3 sequence (DNA): TGTGCCAGCAGCGTACTAGACCCGGGACAGGGTTACACCGGGGAGCTGTTTTTT. The entire variable domain, with the rest obtained from reference TRBV9 and TRBJ2-2, is as follows: DSGVTQTPKHLITATGQRVTLRCSPRSGDLSVYWYQQSLDQGLQFLIQYYNGEERAKGNILERFSAQQFPDLHSELNLSSLELGDSALYFCASSVLDPGQGYTGELFFGEGSRLTVL.

The V call is TRBV3-1, the J call TRBJ2-1; no clear D. V shed 3 bases and J shed 10 bases, with 16 bases lying between them. Germline assignment: CDR1 LGHDT and CDR2 YNNKEL (reference sequence). The CDR3 has 14 residues. As DNA, the CDR3 is TGTGCCAGCAGCCATTTCCGGACCGAGGCGGAGCAGTTCTTC. It codes for CASSHFRTEAEQFF.

The CDR3 DNA sequence: TGTGCCAGCAGCTGGAACAATCAGCCCCAGCATTTT. The encoded protein is CASSWNNQPQHF. V is TRBV7-2 and J is TRBJ1-5; D is unresolved. V was pared by 4 bases and J by 3 bases, with 4 bases between. The germline V gene has CDR1 SGHTA and CDR2 FQGNSA. This CDR3 comprises 12 residues.

This chain uses TRBV25-1 with TRBJ1-4; D is perhaps TRBD1 (6 bases). Trimming shortened V by 6 bases and J by 5 bases, and 13 bases separated the two germline ends. The CDR3 extends over 14 amino acids. Germline V lookup: CDR1 MGHDK, CDR2 SYGVNS. This CDR3 is CASSPTGRNEKLFF. The CDR3 DNA sequence: TGTGCCAGCAGCCCTACAGGGAGGAATGAAAAACTGTTTTTT.

The sample holds a few counts of this clonotype. The J gene is TRBJ2-1, the V gene TRBV20-1; TRBD2 might be the D (7 bases). CDR3 length: 13 residues. Germline CDR1 DFQATT, CDR2 SNEGSKA (reference sequence). The V and J ends lost 6 bases and 8 bases respectively, with 17 bases between them. CDR3 amino acids: CSAAGLSGDEQFF. The DNA for the CDR3 is TGCAGTGCAGCGGGACTCTCAGGGGATGAGCAGTTCTTC.

V is TRBV28 and J is TRBJ2-7, with TRBD1 as a possible D gene (6 bases). This CDR3 spans 15 amino acids. Trimming shortened V by 6 bases and J by 2 bases, and 17 bases separated the two germline ends. Germline V CDR1 and CDR2: MDHEN, SYDVKM. The CDR3 sequence is CASRENRDVPYEQYF. The CDR3 DNA follows: TGTGCCAGCAGGGAAAACAGGGACGTCCCCTACGAGCAGTACTTC. Supplemented by reference TRBV28 and TRBJ2-7, the full variable domain reads DVKVTQSSRYLVKRTGEKVFLECVQDMDHENMFWYRQDPGLGLRLIYFSYDVKMKEKGDIPEGYSVSREKKERFSLILESASTNQTSMYLCASRENRDVPYEQYFGPGTRLTVT.